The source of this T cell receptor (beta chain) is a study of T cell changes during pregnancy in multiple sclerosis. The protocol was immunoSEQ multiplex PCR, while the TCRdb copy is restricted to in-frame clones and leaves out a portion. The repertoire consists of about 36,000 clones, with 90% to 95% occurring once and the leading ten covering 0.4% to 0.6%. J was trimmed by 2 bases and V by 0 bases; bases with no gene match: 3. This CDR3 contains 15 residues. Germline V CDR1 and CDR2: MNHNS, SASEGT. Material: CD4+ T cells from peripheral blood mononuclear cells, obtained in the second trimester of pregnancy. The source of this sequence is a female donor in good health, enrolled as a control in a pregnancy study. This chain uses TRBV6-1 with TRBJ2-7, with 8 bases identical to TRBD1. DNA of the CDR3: TGTGCCAGCAGTGAAGCGGGGACAGGACCCTACGAGCAGTACTTC. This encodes CASSEAGTGPYEQYF.